This is a list of T cell receptor beta chains from one sample in a study of cytomegalovirus exposure and HLA in healthy donors. Sequencing was performed with immunoSEQ multiplex PCR; in TCRdb, only in-frame clones are kept and a portion is missing. The profile shows roughly 81,000 clones, over 70% of them singletons. The specimen was PBMCs. The receptors come from a boy younger than 18 in good health and CMV-seronegative. CDR3s include the opening cysteine and the closing phenylalanine or tryptophan. Each record gives: J gene, CDR3 length, V gene, D gene, CDR3 protein. D genes are given only for firm matches.

TRBJ1-2 15 TRBV6-1 TRBD1 CASRATGGPNYGYTF
TRBJ2-3 15 TRBV14 TRBD2 CASSRVAGAEDTQYF
TRBJ1-6 17 TRBV5-4 NA CASSYRPGSSYNSPLHF
TRBJ1-2 15 TRBV7-8 NA CASSLLTGGSYGYTF
TRBJ1-5 17 TRBV28 NA CASSRGVVGYSNQPQHF
TRBJ2-1 14 TRBV7-2 TRBD2 CASSLRGRANEQFF
TRBJ2-2 14 TRBV4-3 TRBD1 CASSPGQSTGELFF
TRBJ2-7 16 TRBV6-1 TRBD2 CASSESLSGIPYEQYF
TRBJ1-4 16 TRBV30 NA CAWSGGLADTNEKLFF
TRBJ1-3 14 TRBV30 NA CAWSVPPLGNTIYF
TRBJ1-3 18 TRBV4-1 TRBD1 CASSQFLSVQGASHTIYF
TRBJ2-7 12 TRBV28 NA CASSLRLGEQYF
TRBJ1-2 13 TRBV19 TRBD1 CASSIWTGPGYTF
TRBJ2-5 14 TRBV7-2 TRBD2 CASSRPGGGETQYF
TRBJ2-1 15 TRBV9 NA CASSVGGFSYNEQFF
TRBJ1-2 14 TRBV29-1 NA CSVEDLGVDYGYTF
TRBJ1-5 12 TRBV10-3 NA CAISQGFQPQHF
TRBJ2-7 16 TRBV19 TRBD2 CASKAGGFSFRCEQYF
TRBJ2-1 17 TRBV6-4 TRBD2 CASSALALAGTGNEQFF
TRBJ2-7 12 TRBV7-2 NA CASSLYSYEQYF
TRBJ2-6 20 TRBV9 NA CASSVASGGSFDSGANVLTF
TRBJ2-1 14 TRBV10-2 NA CAIRPGFGDNEQFF
TRBJ2-7 14 TRBV15 NA CATSRDFADTEQYF
TRBJ2-1 15 TRBV6-5 NA CASRGWGDAYNEQFF
TRBJ2-7 14 TRBV2 NA CASRTTESSYEQYF
TRBJ2-5 14 TRBV6-5 TRBD1 CASSSGTGRETQYF
TRBJ1-6 14 TRBV25-1 TRBD1 CASSAGQGGSPLHF